The present TCR beta chain was sequenced within a study of STAT5B mutations in CD4+ large granular lymphocyte leukemia. Study-level results: No patients shared main leukemic clonotypes, though about 24% appeared at low frequency elsewhere.

Sequencing was at survey level. Libraries were prepared by immunoSEQ multiplex PCR; TCRdb keeps only in-frame clonotypes and omits some of them. The table records about 8,200 clones, roughly 90% of them present only once. Germline V gene data show CDR1 as MNHNY and CDR2 as SVGAGI (reference sequence). The length of the CDR3 is 15 residues. Losses at the gene ends were 10 bases for V and 1 base for J; bases not matched to a gene: 12. As to this clone: Its antigen is not identified.

This clonotype originated in a woman in her seventies with CD4+ T-cell large granular lymphocyte leukemia. V is TRBV6-6 and J is TRBJ2-7, with 8 positions matching TRBD1. Sequenced: PBMCs. The CDR3 nucleotides are TGTGCCACAGGACAGGGAGCAACTATTTCCTACGAGCAGTACTTC. Its protein product is CATGQGATISYEQYF.